These 15 T cell receptor beta chains came from one sample sequenced in a study of neurological immune-mediated disorders. A single record per CDR3 protein comes from TCRdb applying MiXCR to the 5' RACE reads. The table shows 80,000 or so distinct CDR3 sequences, with 9.4% occurring only once. The sample was PBMCs. These receptors were taken from a man in his forties or fifties in good health.

This chain connects TRBV19 to TRBJ2-2, with 7 bases fitting TRBD1. Germline V lookup: CDR1 LNHDA, CDR2 SQIVND (reference sequence). The J segment lost 4 bases and the V segment lost 6 bases, leaving 14 bases of the junction unmatched. The CDR3 is 17 residues long. CDR3 region: CASRARGGPAPTGELFF. CDR3 coding DNA: TGTGCCAGTAGAGCCCGAGGGGGCCCGGCGCCCACCGGGGAGCTGTTTTTT.

This clonotype occurred many times. V and J are TRBV5-1 and TRBJ2-1; TRBD2 aligns across 11 bases. The CDR3 runs to 14 residues. The ends lost 3 bases at V and 4 bases at J; junction bases unmatched: 0. In germline, CDR1 is SGHRS, CDR2 YFSETQ. CDR3 bases: TGCGCCAGCAGCTCTAGCGGGGGGTACAATGAGCAGTTCTTC. Translating it yields CASSSSGGYNEQFF.

Remarks on this clonotype: This may arise from a read error, as a much more abundant clone is one base away. The rearrangement links TRBV6-5 to TRBJ2-2; D could derive from TRBD1 or TRBD2 (5 bases each). The CDR3 spans 15 residues. Germline lookup yields CDR1 MNHEY and CDR2 SVGAGI. CDR3 protein: CASKPRGPNTGEMFF. The CDR3 DNA reads TGTGCCAGCAAGCCGAGGGGACCCAACACCGGGGAGATGTTTTTT.

This clonotype was detected ten times or more. The rearrangement joins TRBV7-3 to TRBJ2-2; 8 bases map to TRBD2. The length of the CDR3 is 17 residues. Unmatched junction bases numbered 7, after V lost 3 bases and J lost 1 base. Germline V gene data show CDR1 as SGHTA and CDR2 as FQGTGA. Here the CDR3 reads CASSLNGGERNTGELFF. DNA for the CDR3: TGTGCCAGCAGCTTGAACGGGGGGGAAAGGAACACCGGGGAGCTGTTTTTT.

This clonotype came up many times. The chain joins TRBV5-5 to TRBJ2-1; 7 nucleotides line up with TRBD1. Trimming took 3 bases from V and 4 from J; bases not matched to a gene: 7. This CDR3 contains 15 residues. Germline V gene lookup returns CDR1 SGHKS and CDR2 YYEKEE (reference sequence). The CDR3 region has the DNA TGTGCCAGCAGCTCCCGGGACAGAGAGTACAATGAGCAGTTCTTC. This gives the protein CASSSRDREYNEQFF.

There are many counts of this clonotype. The J gene is TRBJ2-1, the V gene TRBV7-3; D is uncertain. Trimming removed 0 bases from V and 3 bases from J, with 9 bases in between. CDR1 and CDR2 (germline): SGHTA, FQGTGA. This CDR3 has 15 residues. This CDR3 reads CASSLTANSYNEQFF. In nucleotides, the CDR3 is TGTGCCAGCAGCTTAACTGCAAACAGCTACAATGAGCAGTTCTTC.

This clonotype has a single count. A much larger clone differs by one base, so this may be a read error. J is TRBJ2-1 and V is TRBV3-1, with unresolved D. The CDR3 consists of 16 residues. With 3 bases removed from V and 3 bases from J, the gap between germline ends came to 15 bases. In germline, CDR1 is LGHDT, CDR2 YNNKEL (reference sequence). DNA for the CDR3: TGTGCCAGCAGCCAGACGGGCTCCGCTCACTACAATGAGCAGTTCTTC. Amino acids: CASSQTGSAHYNEQFF.

There are many counts of this clonotype. The chain couples TRBV7-9 to TRBJ2-2; D is perhaps TRBD2 (5 bases). CDR3 length: 13 amino acids. Germline V CDR1 and CDR2: SEHNR, FQNEAQ (reference sequence). Trimming shortened V by 8 bases and J by 2 bases, and 9 bases separated the two germline ends. In nucleotides, the CDR3 is TGTGCCAGCTCCACGGGAAACACCGGGGAGCTGTTTTTT. The encoded protein is CASSTGNTGELFF.

This clonotype appeared a few times. The gene calls are TRBV7-9 and TRBJ2-1; TRBD2 matches 11 bases. CDR1 is SEHNR, CDR2 FQNEAQ, per germline (reference sequence). The V segment lost 5 bases and the J segment 0 bases; nucleotides outside the gene matches: 9. This CDR3 spans 18 amino acids. CDR3 in amino acids: CASSPQPGLADSYNEQFF. As DNA, the CDR3 is TGTGCCAGCAGCCCACAACCGGGACTAGCGGACTCCTACAATGAGCAGTTCTTC.

The CDR3 region is CASSSGGYRETQYF. The DNA of the CDR3 is TGCGCCAGCAGCTCAGGGGGGTATAGAGAGACCCAGTACTTC. The chain carries TRBV5-1 and TRBJ2-5, with a possible D match to TRBD1 (7 bases). V was clipped by 3 bases and J by 4 bases, with 13 bases between them. The CDR3 totals 14 residues. Per the germline V gene, CDR1 is SGHRS and CDR2 is YFSETQ.

This chain links TRBV4-2 with TRBJ1-2, with TRBD1 identical over 7 bases. The V gene's germline CDR1 is LGHNA and CDR2 YNFKEQ. The CDR3 contains 15 residues. The junction had 11 bases not matched to a gene; V was cut back by 4 bases and J by 6 bases. DNA for the CDR3: TGTGCCAGCAGCCTCAGCGTGACAGGGAGGGATGGCTACACCTTC. Translating it yields CASSLSVTGRDGYTF.

This clonotype has a count of ten or more. The V call is TRBV28, the J call TRBJ2-5; 9 bases are a match to TRBD2. Germline CDR1 MDHEN, CDR2 SYDVKM. V lost 2 bases and J lost 4; bases outside the gene matches: 11. The CDR3 totals 17 residues. CDR3 DNA sequence: TGTGCCAGCAGTTTAGCTAGCGGGGCCTCCTTCTCAGAGACCCAGTACTTC. This gives the protein CASSLASGASFSETQYF.

This clonotype has at least ten counts. The rearrangement uses TRBV7-2 and TRBJ2-2; the D gene is possibly TRBD2 (6 bases). Germline V gene sequence: CDR1 SGHTA, CDR2 FQGNSA. The CDR3 contains 15 residues. V lost 6 bases and J 5 bases, leaving 16 bases between the germline ends. The CDR3 sequence is CASSPGPRGTGELFF. CDR3 nucleotide sequence: TGTGCCAGCAGTCCCGGGCCCCGGGGGACCGGGGAGCTGTTTTTT.

This clonotype has at least ten counts. The chain combines TRBV4-3 with TRBJ2-2; D perhaps matches TRBD1 (5 bases). This CDR3 is built from 14 residues. The V gene's germline CDR1 is LGHNA and CDR2 YSLEER. Between the trimmed V and J ends, which lost 3 bases and 6 bases, there was a span of 11 bases. For the CDR3, the DNA is TGCGCCAGCAGCCAGGGTCAGGGCCCCGGGGAGCTGTTTTTT. It specifies CASSQGQGPGELFF.

This clonotype was counted ten times or more. The rearrangement links TRBV6-1 to TRBJ2-1, with unresolved D. CDR3 length equals 13 residues. CDR1 and CDR2 (germline): MNHNS, SASEGT. Trimming removed 6 bases from V and 9 bases from J, with 15 bases in between. This CDR3 is CASSALSSGEQFF. The CDR3 nucleotides read TGTGCCAGCAGCGCCCTCTCCTCCGGTGAGCAGTTCTTC.